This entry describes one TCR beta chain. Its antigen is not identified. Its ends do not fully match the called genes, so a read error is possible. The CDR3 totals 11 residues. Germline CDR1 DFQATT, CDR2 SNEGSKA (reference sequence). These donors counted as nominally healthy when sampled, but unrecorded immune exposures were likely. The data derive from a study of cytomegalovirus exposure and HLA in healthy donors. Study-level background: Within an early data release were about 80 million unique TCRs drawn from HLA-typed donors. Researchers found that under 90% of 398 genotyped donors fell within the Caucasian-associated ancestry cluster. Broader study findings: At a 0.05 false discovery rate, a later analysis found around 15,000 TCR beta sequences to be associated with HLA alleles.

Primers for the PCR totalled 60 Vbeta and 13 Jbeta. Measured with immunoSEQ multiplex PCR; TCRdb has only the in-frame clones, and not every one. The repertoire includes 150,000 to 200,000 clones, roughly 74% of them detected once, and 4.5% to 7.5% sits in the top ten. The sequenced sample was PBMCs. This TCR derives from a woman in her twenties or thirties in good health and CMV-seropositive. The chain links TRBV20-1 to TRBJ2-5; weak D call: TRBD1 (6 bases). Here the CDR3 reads CSARGDRPPNF. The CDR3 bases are TGCAGTGCTAGAGGCGACAGGCCCCCCAACTTC.